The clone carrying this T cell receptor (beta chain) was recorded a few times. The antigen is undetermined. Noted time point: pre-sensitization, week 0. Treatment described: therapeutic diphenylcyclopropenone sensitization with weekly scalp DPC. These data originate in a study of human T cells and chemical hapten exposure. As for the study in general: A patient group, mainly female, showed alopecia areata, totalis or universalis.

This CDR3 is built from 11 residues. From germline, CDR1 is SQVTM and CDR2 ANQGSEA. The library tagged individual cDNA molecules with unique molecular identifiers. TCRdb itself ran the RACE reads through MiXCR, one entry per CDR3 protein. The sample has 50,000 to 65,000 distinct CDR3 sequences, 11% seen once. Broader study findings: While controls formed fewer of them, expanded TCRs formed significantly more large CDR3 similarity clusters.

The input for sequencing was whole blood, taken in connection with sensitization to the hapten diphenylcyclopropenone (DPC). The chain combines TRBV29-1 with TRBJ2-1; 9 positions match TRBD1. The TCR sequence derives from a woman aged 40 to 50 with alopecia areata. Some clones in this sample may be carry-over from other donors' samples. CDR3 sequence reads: CTTGGRNEQFF. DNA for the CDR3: TGCACGACAGGGGGAAGAAATGAGCAGTTCTTC.